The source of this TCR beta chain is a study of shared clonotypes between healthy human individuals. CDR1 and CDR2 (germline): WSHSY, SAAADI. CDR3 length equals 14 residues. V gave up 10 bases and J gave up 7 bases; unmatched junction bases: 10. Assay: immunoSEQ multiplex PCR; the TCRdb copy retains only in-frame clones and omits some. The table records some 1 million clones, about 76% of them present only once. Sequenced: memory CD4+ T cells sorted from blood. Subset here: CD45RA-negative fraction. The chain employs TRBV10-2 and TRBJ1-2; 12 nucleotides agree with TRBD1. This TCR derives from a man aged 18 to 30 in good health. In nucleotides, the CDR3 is TGCGCCAACGTTGCCGGGACAGGGGGCGGTGGCTACACCTTC. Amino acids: CANVAGTGGGGYTF.